The sample holds a few counts of the clone carrying this T cell receptor beta chain. What it recognizes is unknown. The identical CDR3 is also encoded by other nucleotide sequences in the sample. The data are from a study of CD8+ T cells in alopecia areata. Whole-study context: Treatment of the treated patients consisted of oral tofacitinib, 5 to 10 mg twice daily.

In each case, RNA was isolated and then reverse transcribed into cDNA as the sequencing template. Clones were sequenced by immunoSEQ multiplex PCR, and TCRdb holds only the in-frame ones, with some missing. The data show some 160,000 clones, less than 70% seen once. Findings and caveats of the study: The study found that many expanded lesional clones persisted in scalp and blood during tofacitinib. Clonality in the scalp and expanded CD8+ clones ranked among the top 100 were significantly decreased by tofacitinib.

Treatment defined: oral pan-JAK inhibitor, 5-10 mg twice daily. Deletions cut 6 bases from V and 4 bases from J, with 6 bases between. The CDR3 spans 10 residues. In germline, CDR1 is SQVTM, CDR2 ANQGSEA. The chain employs TRBV29-1 and TRBJ1-1, with D unclear. This TCR was sampled from a human donor with alopecia areata. Specimen: CD4+ T cells sorted from blood, collected at week 4, from a patient treated with tofacitinib. The CDR3 sequence: CSVQITEAFF. The CDR3 nucleotides are TGCAGCGTCCAGATCACTGAAGCTTTCTTT.